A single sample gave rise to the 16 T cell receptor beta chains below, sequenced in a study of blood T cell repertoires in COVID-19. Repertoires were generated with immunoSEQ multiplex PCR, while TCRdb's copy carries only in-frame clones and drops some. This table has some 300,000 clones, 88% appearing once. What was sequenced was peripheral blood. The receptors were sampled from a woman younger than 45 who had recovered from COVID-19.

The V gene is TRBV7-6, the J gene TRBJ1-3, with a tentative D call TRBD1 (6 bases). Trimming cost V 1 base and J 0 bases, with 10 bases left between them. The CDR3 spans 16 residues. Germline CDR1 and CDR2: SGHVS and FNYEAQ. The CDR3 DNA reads TGTGCCAGCAGCTTAGAGCCAGGGGACTCTGGAAACACCATATATTTT. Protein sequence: CASSLEPGDSGNTIYF.

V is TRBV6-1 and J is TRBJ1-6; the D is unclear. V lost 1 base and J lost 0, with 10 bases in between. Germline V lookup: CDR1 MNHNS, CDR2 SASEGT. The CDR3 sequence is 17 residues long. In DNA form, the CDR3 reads TGTGCCAGCAGTGAAGTGGCGAGGAGCTCCTATAATTCACCCCTCCACTTT. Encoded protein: CASSEVARSSYNSPLHF.

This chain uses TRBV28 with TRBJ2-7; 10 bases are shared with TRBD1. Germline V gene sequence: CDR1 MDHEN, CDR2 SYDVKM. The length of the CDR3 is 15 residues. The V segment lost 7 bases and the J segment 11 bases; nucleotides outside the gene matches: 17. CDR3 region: CASTSFTPDRGLKYF. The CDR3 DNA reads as TGTGCCAGCACTTCCTTTACTCCTGACAGGGGGCTCAAGTACTTC.

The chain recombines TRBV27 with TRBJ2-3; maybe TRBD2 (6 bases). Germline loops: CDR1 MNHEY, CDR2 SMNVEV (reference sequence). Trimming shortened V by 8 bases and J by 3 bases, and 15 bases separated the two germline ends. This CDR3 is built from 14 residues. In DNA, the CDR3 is TGTGCCAGCTCGACGACTAGTACTACAGATACGCAGTATTTT. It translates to CASSTTSTTDTQYF.

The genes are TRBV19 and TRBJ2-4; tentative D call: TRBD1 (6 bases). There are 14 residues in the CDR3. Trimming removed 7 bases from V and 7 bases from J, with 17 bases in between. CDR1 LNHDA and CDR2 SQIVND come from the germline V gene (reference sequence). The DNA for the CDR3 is TGTGCCAGTACCCCAGATGGGGGCCCGAACATTCAGTACTTC. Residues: CASTPDGGPNIQYF. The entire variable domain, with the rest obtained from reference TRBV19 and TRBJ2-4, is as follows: DGGITQSPKYLFRKEGQNVTLSCEQNLNHDAMYWYRQDPGQGLRLIYYSQIVNDFQKGDIAEGYSVSREKKESFPLTVTSAQKNPTAFYLCASTPDGGPNIQYFGAGTRLSVL.

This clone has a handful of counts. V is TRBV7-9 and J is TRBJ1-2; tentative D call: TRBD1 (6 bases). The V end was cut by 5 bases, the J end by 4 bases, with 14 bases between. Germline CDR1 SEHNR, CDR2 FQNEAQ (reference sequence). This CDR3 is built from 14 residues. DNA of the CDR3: TGTGCCAGCAGCCCCTTAGACAGGTCCTATGGCTACACCTTC. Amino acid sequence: CASSPLDRSYGYTF.

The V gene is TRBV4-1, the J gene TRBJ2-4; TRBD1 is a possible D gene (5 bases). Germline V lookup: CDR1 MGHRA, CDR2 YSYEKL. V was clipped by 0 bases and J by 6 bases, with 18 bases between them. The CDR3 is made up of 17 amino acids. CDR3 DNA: TGCGCCAGCAGCCAAGATTACCGTCAGGGATGGAGAAACATTCAGTACTTC. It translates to CASSQDYRQGWRNIQYF.

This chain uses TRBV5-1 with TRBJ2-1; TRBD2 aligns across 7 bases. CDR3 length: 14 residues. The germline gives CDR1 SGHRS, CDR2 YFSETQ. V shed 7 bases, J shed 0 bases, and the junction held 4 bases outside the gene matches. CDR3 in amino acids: CASQAGVSYNEQFF. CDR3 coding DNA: TGCGCCAGCCAGGCGGGGGTCTCCTACAATGAGCAGTTCTTC.

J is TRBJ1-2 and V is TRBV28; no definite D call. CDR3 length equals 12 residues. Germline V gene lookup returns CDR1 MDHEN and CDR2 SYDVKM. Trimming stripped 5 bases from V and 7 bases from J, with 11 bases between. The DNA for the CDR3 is TGTGCCAGCAGTCTCTTGGAGTCTGGCTACACCTTC. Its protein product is CASSLLESGYTF.

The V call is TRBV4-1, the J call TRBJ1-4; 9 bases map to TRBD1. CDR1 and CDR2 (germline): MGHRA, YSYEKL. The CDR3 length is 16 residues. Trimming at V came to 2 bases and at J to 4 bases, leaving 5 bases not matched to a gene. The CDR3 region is CASSQLQGASNEKLFF. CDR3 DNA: TGCGCCAGCAGCCAATTACAGGGGGCGAGTAATGAAAAACTGTTTTTT.

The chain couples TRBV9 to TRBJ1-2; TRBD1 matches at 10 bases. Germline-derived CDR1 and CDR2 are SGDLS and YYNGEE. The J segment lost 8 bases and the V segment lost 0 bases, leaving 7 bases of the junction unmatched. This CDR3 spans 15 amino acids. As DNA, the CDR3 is TGTGCCAGCAGCGTAGGGAATGGACAGGGGGAAGGCTACACCTTC. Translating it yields CASSVGNGQGEGYTF.

The CDR3 nucleotides are TGCAGCGTAGGACAGGGGGCGACCGAGCAGTACTTC. It yields the protein CSVGQGATEQYF. V and J are TRBV29-1 and TRBJ2-7; 11 bases match TRBD1. This CDR3 contains 12 residues. Looked up from germline, CDR1 is SQVTM and CDR2 is ANQGSEA. V dropped 6 bases and J dropped 6; count of bases not matched to a gene: 4.

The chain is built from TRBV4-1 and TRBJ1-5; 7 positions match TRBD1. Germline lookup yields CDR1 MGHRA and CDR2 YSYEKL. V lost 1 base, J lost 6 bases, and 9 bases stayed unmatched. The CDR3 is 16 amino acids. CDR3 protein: CASSQGPRGKFQPQHF. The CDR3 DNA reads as TGCGCCAGCAGCCAAGGCCCCAGGGGGAAATTTCAGCCCCAGCATTTT.

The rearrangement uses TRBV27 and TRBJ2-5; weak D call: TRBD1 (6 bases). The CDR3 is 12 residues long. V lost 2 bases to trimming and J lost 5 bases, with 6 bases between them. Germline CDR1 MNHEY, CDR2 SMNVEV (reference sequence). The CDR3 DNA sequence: TGTGCCAGCAGTTTAAGGGGGGAGACCCAGTACTTC. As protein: CASSLRGETQYF.

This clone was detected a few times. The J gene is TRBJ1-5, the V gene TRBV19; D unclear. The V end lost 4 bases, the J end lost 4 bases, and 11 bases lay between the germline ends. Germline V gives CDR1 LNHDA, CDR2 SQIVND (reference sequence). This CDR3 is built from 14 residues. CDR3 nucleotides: TGTGCCAGTAGTAGTGGAGGGCTGAATCAGCCCCAGCATTTT. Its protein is CASSSGGLNQPQHF.

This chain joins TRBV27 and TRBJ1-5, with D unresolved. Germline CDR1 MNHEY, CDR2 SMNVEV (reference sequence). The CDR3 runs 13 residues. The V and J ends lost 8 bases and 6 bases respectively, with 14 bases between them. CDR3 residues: CASGRRNLQPQHF. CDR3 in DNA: TGTGCCAGCGGGAGGCGGAACCTTCAGCCCCAGCATTTT.